The entry below describes one T cell receptor beta chain. The method was immunoSEQ multiplex PCR; TCRdb's version includes in-frame clones alone and lacks a portion of them. The table records 24,000 or so clones, about 86% of them present only once. All trial patients relapsed after autologous stem cell transplantation. The CDR3 spans 15 residues. Trimming at V came to 2 bases and at J to 5 bases, leaving 9 bases not matched to a gene. Germline V CDR1 and CDR2: SGHTA, FQGNSA. These data belong to a study of PD-1 blockade in classical Hodgkin lymphoma. The genes are TRBV7-2 and TRBJ2-7, with 7 bases aligning to TRBD2. Here the sequenced sample was peripheral blood mononuclear cells (PBMCs), taken before the second cycle of nivolumab. The TCR was taken from a human donor with classical Hodgkin lymphoma. The CDR3 spells CASSLIWEGIHEQYF. The DNA of the CDR3 is TGTGCCAGCAGCTTAATTTGGGAGGGCATCCACGAGCAGTACTTC.